The clone carrying this TCR beta chain was seen just once. The antigen is unknown. V was pared by 2 bases and J by 8 bases, with 10 bases between. The germline CDR1 and CDR2 sequences are SGHAT and FQNNGV. CDR3 size: 13 residues. Bulk CD8+ and CD4+ cells came from magnetic negative isolation; CD8+ TEMRA by FACS. The source of the sample is a study of CD8 T cells in Susac syndrome. Background on the study: Intravenous immunoglobulin alone or corticosteroids were being given to patients with Susac syndrome at blood draw, unless they were therapy-naive. Study results and limitations: Susac CD8+ cells expanded clonally the most in TEMRA cells and in active patients.

With random hexamers, about 0.5 to 1 ug RNA was reverse transcribed. A multiplex approach, immunoSEQ multiplex PCR, amplified TCR beta CDR3 across 54 Vbeta and 13 Jbeta. Via MiXCR, TCRdb re-called the immunoSEQ multiplex PCR reads, giving one row per CDR3 protein. Among around 200,000 distinct CDR3 sequences listed, around 93% were seen once. The sequence was obtained from a human donor with Susac syndrome. The J gene is TRBJ2-1, the V gene TRBV11-2, with D uncertain. The specimen sequenced was CD8+ T cells from PBMCs. The CDR3: CASSLFLSDEQFF. The CDR3 bases are TGTGCCAGCAGCTTATTTCTCAGTGATGAGCAGTTCTTC.